The 26 T cell receptor beta chains listed next were all sequenced from one sample in a study of T cell changes during pregnancy in multiple sclerosis. Here immunoSEQ multiplex PCR was the method, and the copy in TCRdb shows in-frame clones only, minus some. The sample includes about 61,000 clones, around 89% of them seen just once. The starting material was peripheral blood, obtained in the first trimester of pregnancy. These receptors all come from a female donor in good health, enrolled as a control in a pregnancy study.

This clone is a singleton in its sample. This chain uses TRBV5-1 with TRBJ2-3; 13 nucleotides align to TRBD2. V shed 4 bases, J shed 0 bases, and the junction held 11 bases outside the gene matches. The length of the CDR3 is 19 residues. Germline CDR1 and CDR2: SGHRS and YFSETQ. This chain's CDR3 is CASSGSGTSGVTSTDTQYF. Here the CDR3 DNA reads TGCGCCAGCAGCGGAAGCGGGACTAGCGGGGTTACTAGCACAGATACGCAGTATTTT.

The chain joins TRBV5-1 to TRBJ1-2; D not resolved. Trimming removed 0 bases at V and 4 bases at J, with 13 bases between. CDR3 length: 15 amino acids. Germline V gene lookup returns CDR1 SGHRS and CDR2 YFSETQ. CDR3 DNA sequence: TGCGCCAGCAGCTTGGGGCCAGGTACCTTCTATGGCTACACCTTC. Amino acids: CASSLGPGTFYGYTF.

V usage is TRBV19 and J usage is TRBJ2-7, with TRBD1 matching over 7 bases. The J segment lost 3 bases and the V segment lost 7 bases, leaving 6 bases of the junction unmatched. The CDR3 spans 13 residues. The germline V gene has CDR1 LNHDA and CDR2 SQIVND (reference sequence). CDR3 residues: CASNQPGGYEQYF. CDR3 DNA: TGTGCCAGTAATCAGCCAGGGGGCTACGAGCAGTACTTC.

The V gene is TRBV6-5, the J gene TRBJ1-4; D remains ambiguous. V was clipped by 6 bases and J by 6 bases, with 5 bases between them. CDR3 length: 11 amino acids. In germline, CDR1 is MNHEY, CDR2 SVGAGI. CDR3 region: CASRRDEKLFF. DNA for the CDR3: TGTGCCAGCAGACGCGATGAAAAACTGTTTTTT.

The chain uses TRBV4-2 and TRBJ2-3; 7 nucleotides line up with TRBD2. In germline, CDR1 is LGHNA, CDR2 YNFKEQ. J was trimmed by 0 bases and V by 5 bases; bases with no gene match: 8. The CDR3 has 16 amino acids. The CDR3 coding sequence is TGTGCCAGCAGCGGGGGGGTGTCGACGAGCACAGATACGCAGTATTTT. Translating it yields CASSGGVSTSTDTQYF.

This chain links TRBV9 with TRBJ1-2, with 9 bases fitting TRBD1. The CDR3 loop spans 14 amino acids. V lost 3 bases to trimming and J lost 5 bases; unmatched junction nucleotides: 5. Germline assignment: CDR1 SGDLS and CDR2 YYNGEE. CDR3 sequence (DNA): TGTGCCAGCAGCGGGGACAGGGAGTTATATGGCTACACCTTC. Translated: CASSGDRELYGYTF.

This clone occurred once. This chain joins TRBV19 and TRBJ2-1; perhaps TRBD2 as D (6 bases). There are 17 residues in the CDR3. The V end lost 4 bases, the J end lost 0 bases, and 16 bases lay between the germline ends. Germline values: CDR1 LNHDA, CDR2 SQIVND (reference sequence). This CDR3 is CASSTPGTRSSYNEQFF. The CDR3 DNA sequence: TGTGCCAGTAGTACCCCCGGGACTCGCAGCTCCTACAATGAGCAGTTCTTC.

The chain uses TRBV7-2 and TRBJ2-4; TRBD2 matches at 9 bases. V gave up 5 bases and J gave up 6 bases; unmatched junction bases: 5. Germline V gene data show CDR1 as SGHTA and CDR2 as FQGNSA. There are 14 residues in the CDR3. The CDR3 protein is CASSISGGRNIQYF. DNA for the CDR3: TGTGCCAGCAGCATTAGCGGGGGCCGAAACATTCAGTACTTC.

J is TRBJ2-7 and V is TRBV5-1; 7 nucleotides line up with TRBD2. The CDR3 spans 14 residues. The germline V gene has CDR1 SGHRS and CDR2 YFSETQ. Losses at the gene ends were 4 bases for V and 6 bases for J; bases not matched to a gene: 10. This CDR3 is CASSREDPAGEQYF. The CDR3 DNA is TGCGCCAGCAGCCGGGAGGACCCGGCGGGCGAGCAGTACTTC. The full variable domain, in which reference TRBV5-1 and TRBJ2-7 provide the parts outside the CDR3, is KAGVTQTPRYLIKTRGQQVTLSCSPISGHRSVSWYQQTPGQGLQFLFEYFSETQRNKGNFPGRFSGRQFSNSRSEMNVSTLELGDSALYLCASSREDPAGEQYFGPGTRLTVT.

The CDR3, as DNA: TGCGCCAGCAGCTACACCGGACAGGCGAACACCGGGGAGCTGTTTTTT. This codes for CASSYTGQANTGELFF. This chain uses TRBV5-1 with TRBJ2-2, with TRBD1 identical over 7 bases. This CDR3 has 16 residues. Germline assignment: CDR1 SGHRS and CDR2 YFSETQ. J gave up 0 bases and V 3 bases, and 5 bases lay outside the gene matches. The full variable domain, rest sourced from reference TRBV5-1 and TRBJ2-2, is KAGVTQTPRYLIKTRGQQVTLSCSPISGHRSVSWYQQTPGQGLQFLFEYFSETQRNKGNFPGRFSGRQFSNSRSEMNVSTLELGDSALYLCASSYTGQANTGELFFGEGSRLTVL.

This clone came up once. The junction departs from the called germline gene at one end, perhaps through a read error. The chain uses TRBV11-3 and TRBJ1-1, with D tentatively TRBD1 (6 bases). Germline V CDR1 and CDR2: SGHNT, YENEEA. The CDR3 is 12 residues long. The DNA for the CDR3 is TGTGCCAGCAGCTTAGATCAGGGCAGGGGACGCTTT. Its translation: CASSLDQGRGRF.

This clone turned up a few times. V is TRBV4-1 and J is TRBJ2-5, with D perhaps matching TRBD1 (6 bases). In germline, CDR1 is MGHRA, CDR2 YSYEKL. There are 15 residues in the CDR3. V was shortened by 3 bases and J by 1 base, with 12 bases between the two germline ends. In DNA form, the CDR3 reads TGCGCCAGCAGCCAGGACCAAGGGGGCCAAGAGACCCAGTACTTC. The encoded protein is CASSQDQGGQETQYF.

This chain connects TRBV30 to TRBJ2-3; 8 nucleotides agree with TRBD1. Germline V gene lookup returns CDR1 GTSNPN and CDR2 SVGIG (reference sequence). V shed 3 bases and J 5 bases; nucleotides not matched to a gene: 7. The CDR3 loop spans 14 amino acids. Here the CDR3 reads CAWRGRGLGDTQYF. The CDR3 nucleotides are TGTGCCTGGAGAGGCAGGGGGCTCGGAGATACGCAGTATTTT. Variable domain in full (rest from reference TRBV30 and TRBJ2-3): SQTIHQWPATLVQPVGSPLSLECTVEGTSNPNLYWYRQAAGRGLQLLFYSVGIGQISSEVPQNLSASRPQDRQFILSSKKLLLSDSGFYLCAWRGRGLGDTQYFGPGTRLTVL.

The rearrangement links TRBV15 to TRBJ2-4; 9 bases are a match to TRBD1. CDR1 is LNHNV and CDR2 is YYDKDF in the germline V gene (reference sequence). V was clipped by 0 bases and J by 11 bases; unmatched bases: 5. The CDR3 loop spans 14 amino acids. In DNA, the CDR3 is TGTGCCACCAGCAGAGATGGACAGGGGCCGGTTCAGTACTTC. It yields the protein CATSRDGQGPVQYF.

Comment on this clone: One junction end disagrees with the germline gene, perhaps due to a read error. The chain has TRBV7-3 and TRBJ2-2; D not certain. Germline-derived CDR1 and CDR2 are SGHTA and FQGTGA. The CDR3 covers 11 residues. In DNA form, the CDR3 reads TGTGCCAGCAGCGTAACCGGGGAGCTGTTTTTT. Its protein product is CASSVTGELFF.

This clone was observed a handful of times. In nucleotides, the CDR3 is TGTGCCAGCAGTGACTCTGGGGGCGAAGTGGGCGAGCAGTACTTC. Translating it yields CASSDSGGEVGEQYF. This chain joins TRBV6-4 and TRBJ2-7; maybe TRBD1 (6 bases). V lost 0 bases, J lost 6 bases, and 15 bases lay in between. This CDR3 region has 15 residues. CDR1 and CDR2 from the germline V gene are MRHNA and SNTAGT.

The chain couples TRBV14 to TRBJ2-7; the D is unclear. This CDR3 has 13 residues. Germline CDR1 is SGHDN and CDR2 is FVKESK. V lost 4 bases to trimming and J lost 6 bases, with 13 bases between them. The DNA for the CDR3 is TGTGCCAGCAGCCTACTGCAGGAAACCGAGCAGTACTTC. Translated, it gives CASSLLQETEQYF. The full variable domain, rest sourced from reference TRBV14 and TRBJ2-7, is EAGVTQFPSHSVIEKGQTVTLRCDPISGHDNLYWYRRVMGKEIKFLLHFVKESKQDESGMPNNRFLAERTGGTYSTLKVQPAELEDSGVYFCASSLLQETEQYFGPGTRLTVT.

This clone was detected a few times. The chain carries TRBV30 and TRBJ2-5; 7 bases fit TRBD2. CDR1 and CDR2 (germline): GTSNPN, SVGIG (reference sequence). V lost 2 bases, J lost 1 base, and 7 bases stayed unmatched. CDR3 size: 15 residues. The CDR3: CAWSPLAAPQETQYF. CDR3 nucleotide sequence: TGTGCCTGGAGTCCCCTAGCGGCCCCCCAAGAGACCCAGTACTTC.

The chain combines TRBV11-2 with TRBJ1-2; TRBD1 is a possible D gene (6 bases). The CDR3 runs 15 residues. Germline CDR1 reads SGHAT; CDR2 reads FQNNGV. V lost 3 bases to trimming and J lost 2 bases, with 13 bases between them. CDR3 sequence (DNA): TGTGCCAGCAGCTTCCTATTAGGACAGAACTATGGCTACACCTTC. This gives the protein CASSFLLGQNYGYTF.

The V and J genes are TRBV19 and TRBJ2-5, with D perhaps matching TRBD2 (6 bases). There are 14 residues in the CDR3. V was trimmed by 5 bases and J by 2 bases, leaving 12 bases between them. From germline, CDR1 is LNHDA and CDR2 SQIVND (reference sequence). The CDR3 protein is CASSPRGRQETQYF. Here the CDR3 DNA reads TGTGCCAGTAGTCCGCGGGGCCGGCAAGAGACCCAGTACTTC. The full variable domain, rest sourced from reference TRBV19 and TRBJ2-5, is DGGITQSPKYLFRKEGQNVTLSCEQNLNHDAMYWYRQDPGQGLRLIYYSQIVNDFQKGDIAEGYSVSREKKESFPLTVTSAQKNPTAFYLCASSPRGRQETQYFGPGTRLLVL.

The chain links TRBV19 to TRBJ2-7; tentative D call: TRBD1 (5 bases). The CDR3 sequence is 12 residues long. V dropped 4 bases and J dropped 7 bases, with 11 bases sitting between them. Germline CDR1 LNHDA, CDR2 SQIVND (reference sequence). The chain's CDR3 is CASSKTVWEQYF. DNA for the CDR3: TGTGCCAGTAGTAAGACAGTCTGGGAGCAGTACTTC.

V is TRBV29-1 and J is TRBJ2-7; 8 bases agree with TRBD1. The CDR3 runs to 16 residues. Germline CDR1 is SQVTM and CDR2 is ANQGSEA. V lost 4 bases to trimming and J lost 2 bases; unmatched junction nucleotides: 13. The CDR3 region is CSVVPGQALGTYEQYF. The DNA of the CDR3 is TGCAGCGTTGTACCGGGACAGGCCCTAGGGACCTACGAGCAGTACTTC.

The sample holds one count of this clone. V usage is TRBV6-5 and J usage is TRBJ2-2; the D is unclear. Germline values: CDR1 MNHEY, CDR2 SVGAGI. This CDR3 contains 15 residues. V lost 0 bases to trimming and J lost 5 bases, with 10 bases between them. The CDR3 is CASSYSRVGTGELFF. The CDR3, as DNA: TGTGCCAGCAGTTACTCGCGAGTCGGGACCGGGGAGCTGTTTTTT.

The V call is TRBV7-9, the J call TRBJ2-7; 10 bases fit TRBD1. V lost 3 bases, J lost 3 bases, and 2 bases stayed unmatched. The CDR3 consists of 14 residues. The germline gives CDR1 SEHNR, CDR2 FQNEAQ (reference sequence). The CDR3 loop reads CASSFGTGDYEQYF. In nucleotides, the CDR3 is TGTGCCAGCAGCTTTGGGACAGGGGACTACGAGCAGTACTTC.

This sequence joins TRBV5-6 and TRBJ2-5; 8 bases are a match to TRBD1. Germline V gene sequence: CDR1 SGHDT, CDR2 YYEEEE. The J segment lost 5 bases and the V segment lost 0 bases, leaving 12 bases of the junction unmatched. CDR3 length equals 17 residues. CDR3 in amino acids: CASSLAGQGFLRETQYF. The DNA for the CDR3 is TGTGCCAGCAGCTTGGCCGGACAGGGCTTTTTACGGGAGACCCAGTACTTC. Full variable domain (missing parts from reference TRBV5-6 and TRBJ2-5): DAGVTQSPTHLIKTRGQQVTLRCSPKSGHDTVSWYQQALGQGPQFIFQYYEEEERQRGNFPDRFSGHQFPNYSSELNVNALLLGDSALYLCASSLAGQGFLRETQYFGPGTRLLVL.

This clone has just a few counts. V usage is TRBV7-9 and J usage is TRBJ1-2; TRBD1 aligns across 7 bases. With 7 bases clipped from V and 5 bases from J, the junction kept 7 bases outside the gene matches. The CDR3 is 13 amino acids. Germline-derived CDR1 and CDR2 are SEHNR and FQNEAQ (reference sequence). CDR3 nucleotides: TGTGCCAGCAACCGACAGGGTTGGTATGGCTACACCTTC. Residues: CASNRQGWYGYTF.